The TCR beta chain under discussion was sequenced for a study of T-cell memory formation after mild COVID-19. The overall study: Among the donors, TCR clusters were largely specific to each donor.

V gave up 1 base and J gave up 4 bases, with 16 bases separating them. Germline V lookup: CDR1 SGHAT, CDR2 FQDESV (reference sequence). The CDR3 sequence is 17 residues long. Concerning this clonotype itself: What it binds is not known.

Points from the study as a whole: SARS-CoV-2 specificity of second-wave clones peaking day 37 was unconfirmed. From day 15 to 85, contracting clones were balanced between CD4 and CD8, whereas later expanders leaned toward CD4+.

Researchers used 5'RACE with constant-segment primers to make TCR alpha and TCR beta cDNA libraries that carry sample barcodes and UMIs. A single record per CDR3 protein comes from TCRdb applying MiXCR to the 5' RACE reads. The sample holds approximately 450,000 distinct CDR3 sequences, 18% seen once. This chain connects TRBV11-1 to TRBJ2-2, with D perhaps matching TRBD2 (6 bases). This receptor was identified in an adult woman who had mild COVID-19 (a few samples of this study predate the infection). Cell type and time point are not known. The sample taken for sequencing was PBMCs or a T cell subset sorted from them (not recorded which). The CDR3 protein is CASSLGSFVAATGELFF. As DNA, the CDR3 is TGTGCCAGCAGCTTAGGTTCATTTGTAGCGGCCACCGGGGAGCTGTTTTTT.